Sequencing of this TCR beta chain was carried out in a study of early T cells in non-severe SARS-CoV-2 infection. Study information: Bulk RNA taken from unsorted whole blood was sequenced, leaving chains unpaired.

Germline CDR1 reads SQVTM; CDR2 reads ANQGSEA. This CDR3 has 15 amino acids. V lost 6 bases, J lost 0 bases, and 17 bases lay in between. Study observations and caveats: Matching results from VDJdb favored anti-spike CD8 responses, leaving private and CD4 specificities undetected.

Individual cDNA molecules received unique molecular identifiers during library preparation. TCRdb used MiXCR to reprocess the 5' RACE reads, holding one entry per CDR3 protein. The sample gives under 35,000 distinct CDR3 sequences, about 4.2% of which show up once; 9.5% to 13% is in the top ten. This clonotype has ten or more counts. Its antigen is not identified. The gene calls are TRBV29-1 and TRBJ1-2, with D perhaps TRBD1 (6 bases). The clonotype originates from an adult who was a healthcare worker with PCR-confirmed SARS-CoV-2 infection or an uninfected control (not recorded which). The sample consisted of whole blood. The CDR3 loop reads CSVESTGIANYGYTF. The DNA for the CDR3 is TGCAGCGTCGAATCTACAGGGATAGCTAACTATGGCTACACCTTC.